This T cell receptor beta chain was profiled in a study of beta chain features in type 1 diabetes. The CDR3 is 16 residues long. Germline CDR1 and CDR2: MGHRA and YSYEKL. The ends lost 4 bases at V and 4 bases at J; junction bases unmatched: 6. This clone has only a few counts. All of the isolated RNA was reverse transcribed, so expressed TCRB transcripts were sequenced. An average roughly 3.6 million reads came from naive, central memory and regulatory T cell samples. Data came from immunoSEQ multiplex PCR; TCRdb stores just in-frame clones and leaves some out. There are around 400,000 clones in the sample; over 13% occur only once, and about 0.018% lies in the top ten.

The V call is TRBV4-1, the J call TRBJ2-1; 11 nucleotides line up with TRBD1. The receptor comes from a woman aged 18 to 35 in good health. Sequencing was performed on naive CD4+ T cells from blood. This CDR3 reads CASSLGTGGGYNEQFF. The CDR3 DNA follows: TGCGCCAGCAGCCTTGGGACAGGGGGAGGTTACAATGAGCAGTTCTTC.